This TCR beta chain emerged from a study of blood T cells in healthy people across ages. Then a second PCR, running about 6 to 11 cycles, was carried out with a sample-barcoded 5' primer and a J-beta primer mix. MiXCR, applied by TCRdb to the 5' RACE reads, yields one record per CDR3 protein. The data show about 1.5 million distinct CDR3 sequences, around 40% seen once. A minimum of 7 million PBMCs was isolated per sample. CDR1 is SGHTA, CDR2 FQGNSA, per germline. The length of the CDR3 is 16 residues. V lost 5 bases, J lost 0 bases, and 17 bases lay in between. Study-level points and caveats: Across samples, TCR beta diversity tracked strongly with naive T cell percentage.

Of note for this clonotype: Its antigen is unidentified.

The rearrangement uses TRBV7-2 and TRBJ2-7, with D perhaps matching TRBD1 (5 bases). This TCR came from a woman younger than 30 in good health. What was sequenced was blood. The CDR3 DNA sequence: TGTGCCAGCAGCCGACTCGTCAAGGGGTCCTCCTACGAGCAGTACTTC. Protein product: CASSRLVKGSSYEQYF.